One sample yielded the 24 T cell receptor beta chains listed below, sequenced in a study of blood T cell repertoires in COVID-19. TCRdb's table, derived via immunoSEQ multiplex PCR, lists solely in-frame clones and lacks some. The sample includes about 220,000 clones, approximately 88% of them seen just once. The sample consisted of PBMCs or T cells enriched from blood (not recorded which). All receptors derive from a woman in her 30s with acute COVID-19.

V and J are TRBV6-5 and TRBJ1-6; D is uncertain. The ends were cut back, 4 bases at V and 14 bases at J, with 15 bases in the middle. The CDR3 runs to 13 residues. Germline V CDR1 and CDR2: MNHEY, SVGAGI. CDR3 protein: CASSSDTAKALHF. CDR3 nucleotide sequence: TGTGCCAGCAGTTCCGACACAGCAAAGGCCCTCCACTTT.

The CDR3 bases are TGTGCCAGCAGCCATGGACAGGGGGGTTTGGAGACCCAGTACTTC. Encoded protein: CASSHGQGGLETQYF. The rearrangement uses TRBV5-4 and TRBJ2-5; 10 bases agree with TRBD1. Germline V lookup: CDR1 SGHNT, CDR2 YYREEE (reference sequence). The CDR3 totals 15 residues. V lost 4 bases, J lost 5 bases, and 8 bases stayed unmatched.

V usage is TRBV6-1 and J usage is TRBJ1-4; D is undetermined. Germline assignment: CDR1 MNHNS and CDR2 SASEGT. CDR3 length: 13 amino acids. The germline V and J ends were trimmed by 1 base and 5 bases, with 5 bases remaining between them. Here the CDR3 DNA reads TGTGCCAGCAGTGAAGGTCGGAATGAAAAACTGTTTTTT. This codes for CASSEGRNEKLFF.

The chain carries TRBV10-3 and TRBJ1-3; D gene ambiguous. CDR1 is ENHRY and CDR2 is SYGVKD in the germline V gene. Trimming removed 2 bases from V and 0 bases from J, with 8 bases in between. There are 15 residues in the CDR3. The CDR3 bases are TGTGCCATCAGTGAGCGGGGAGCCTCTGGAAACACCATATATTTT. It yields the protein CAISERGASGNTIYF.

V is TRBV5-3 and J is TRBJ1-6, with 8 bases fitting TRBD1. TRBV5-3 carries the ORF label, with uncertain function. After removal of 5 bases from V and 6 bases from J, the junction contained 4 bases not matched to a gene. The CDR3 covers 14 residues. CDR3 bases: TGTGCCAGAAGACGGGGACAGGCTAATTCACCCCTCCACTTT. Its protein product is CARRRGQANSPLHF.

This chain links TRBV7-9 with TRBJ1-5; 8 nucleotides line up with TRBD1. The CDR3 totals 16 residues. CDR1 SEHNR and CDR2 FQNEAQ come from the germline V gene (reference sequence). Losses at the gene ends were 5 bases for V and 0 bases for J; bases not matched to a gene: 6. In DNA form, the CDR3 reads TGTGCCAGCAGCGGACCCCAGGGGGCTAGCAATCAGCCCCAGCATTTT. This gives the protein CASSGPQGASNQPQHF.

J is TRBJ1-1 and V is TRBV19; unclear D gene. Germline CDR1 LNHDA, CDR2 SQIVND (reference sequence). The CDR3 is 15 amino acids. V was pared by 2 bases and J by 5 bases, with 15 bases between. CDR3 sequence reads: CASSILFRVETEAFF. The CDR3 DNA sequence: TGTGCCAGTAGTATACTTTTCCGGGTGGAAACTGAAGCTTTCTTT.

CDR3 coding DNA: TGCGCCAGCAGCCTTAGTACGGCAGGGGGCTCCTACGAGCAGTACTTC. It is translated as CASSLSTAGGSYEQYF. The V and J genes are TRBV4-1 and TRBJ2-7, with 7 bases fitting TRBD1. The ends lost 4 bases at V and 0 bases at J; junction bases unmatched: 9. The germline gives CDR1 MGHRA, CDR2 YSYEKL. CDR3 length: 16 residues.

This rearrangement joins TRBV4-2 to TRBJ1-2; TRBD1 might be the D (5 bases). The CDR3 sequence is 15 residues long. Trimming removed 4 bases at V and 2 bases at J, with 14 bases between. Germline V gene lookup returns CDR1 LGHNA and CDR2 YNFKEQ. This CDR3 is CASSPAGTLNYGYTF. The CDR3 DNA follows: TGTGCCAGCAGCCCTGCTGGGACTTTAAACTATGGCTACACCTTC.

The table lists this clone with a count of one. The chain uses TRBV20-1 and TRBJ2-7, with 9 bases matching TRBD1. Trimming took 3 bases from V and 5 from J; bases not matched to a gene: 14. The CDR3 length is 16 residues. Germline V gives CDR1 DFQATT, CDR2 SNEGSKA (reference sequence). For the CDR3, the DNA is TGCAGTGCTAGTAGTATCACAGGGGGCGTTCTGGACGAGCAGTACTTC. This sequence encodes CSASSITGGVLDEQYF.

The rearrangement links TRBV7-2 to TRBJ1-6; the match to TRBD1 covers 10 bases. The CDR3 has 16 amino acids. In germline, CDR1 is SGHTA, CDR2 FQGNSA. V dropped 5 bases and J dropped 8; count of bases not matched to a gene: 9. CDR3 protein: CASSEAGQGKYSPLHF. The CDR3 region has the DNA TGTGCCAGCAGCGAGGCGGGACAGGGGAAATATTCACCCCTCCACTTT.

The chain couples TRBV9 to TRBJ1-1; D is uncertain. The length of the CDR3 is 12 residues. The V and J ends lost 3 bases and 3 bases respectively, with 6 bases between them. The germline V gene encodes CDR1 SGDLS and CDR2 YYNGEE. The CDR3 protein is CASSGRDTEAFF. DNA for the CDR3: TGTGCCAGCAGCGGCCGGGACACTGAAGCTTTCTTT.

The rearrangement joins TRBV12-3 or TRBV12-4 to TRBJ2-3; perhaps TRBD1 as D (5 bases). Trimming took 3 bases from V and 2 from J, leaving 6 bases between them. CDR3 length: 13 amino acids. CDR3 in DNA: TGTGCCAGCAGTTTGACAGTCACAGATACGCAGTATTTT. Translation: CASSLTVTDTQYF.

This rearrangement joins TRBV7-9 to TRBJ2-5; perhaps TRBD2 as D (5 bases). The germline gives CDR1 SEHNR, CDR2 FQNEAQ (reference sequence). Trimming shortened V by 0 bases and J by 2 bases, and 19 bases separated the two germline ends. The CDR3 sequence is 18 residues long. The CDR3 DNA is TGTGCCAGCAGCTTAGCCGCAGGAGACCTACTAGGACAAGAGACCCAGTACTTC. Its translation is CASSLAAGDLLGQETQYF.

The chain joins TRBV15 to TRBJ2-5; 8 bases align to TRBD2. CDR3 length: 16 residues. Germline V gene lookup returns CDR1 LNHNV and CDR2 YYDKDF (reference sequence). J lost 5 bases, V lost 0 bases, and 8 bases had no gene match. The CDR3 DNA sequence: TGTGCCACCAGCAGAGAAAATCCGGGACTAGTGGAGACCCAGTACTTC. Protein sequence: CATSRENPGLVETQYF.

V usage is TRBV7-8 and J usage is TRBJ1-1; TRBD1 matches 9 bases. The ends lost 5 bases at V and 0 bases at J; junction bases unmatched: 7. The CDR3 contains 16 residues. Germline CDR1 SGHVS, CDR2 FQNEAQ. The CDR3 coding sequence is TGTGCCAGCAGCCCGTCCCGGGACAGGGTGAACACTGAAGCTTTCTTT. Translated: CASSPSRDRVNTEAFF.

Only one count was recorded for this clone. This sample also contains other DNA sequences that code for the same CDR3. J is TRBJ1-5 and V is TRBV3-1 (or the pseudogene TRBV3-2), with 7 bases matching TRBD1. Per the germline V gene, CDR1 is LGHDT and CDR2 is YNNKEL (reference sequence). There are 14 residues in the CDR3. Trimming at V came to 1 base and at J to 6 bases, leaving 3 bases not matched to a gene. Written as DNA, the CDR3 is TGTGCCAGCAGCCAAGGACAGGGAAGTCAGCCCCAGCATTTT. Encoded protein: CASSQGQGSQPQHF.

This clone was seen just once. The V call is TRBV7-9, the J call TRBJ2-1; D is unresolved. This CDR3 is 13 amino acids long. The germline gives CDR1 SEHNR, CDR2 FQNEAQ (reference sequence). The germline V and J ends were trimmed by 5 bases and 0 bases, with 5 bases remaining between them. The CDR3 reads CASSRSSYNEQFF. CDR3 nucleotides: TGTGCCAGCAGCAGGAGCTCCTACAATGAGCAGTTCTTC.

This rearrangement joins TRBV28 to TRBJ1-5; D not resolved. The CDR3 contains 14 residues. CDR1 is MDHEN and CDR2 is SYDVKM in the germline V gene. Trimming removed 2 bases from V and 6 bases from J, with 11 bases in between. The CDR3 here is CASSLISAGQPQHF. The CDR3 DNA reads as TGTGCCAGCAGTTTAATAAGTGCCGGTCAGCCCCAGCATTTT. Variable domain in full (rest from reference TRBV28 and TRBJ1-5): DVKVTQSSRYLVKRTGEKVFLECVQDMDHENMFWYRQDPGLGLRLIYFSYDVKMKEKGDIPEGYSVSREKKERFSLILESASTNQTSMYLCASSLISAGQPQHFGDGTRLSIL.

The CDR3 DNA follows: TGCGCCAGCAGCTTGGTTGCGGGCCTGGGCATGGAGACCCAGTACTTC. It yields the protein CASSLVAGLGMETQYF. This chain joins TRBV5-1 and TRBJ2-5; maybe TRBD2 (5 bases). Germline V CDR1 and CDR2: SGHRS, YFSETQ. V gave up 0 bases and J gave up 5 bases, with 17 bases separating them. The CDR3 runs to 16 residues.

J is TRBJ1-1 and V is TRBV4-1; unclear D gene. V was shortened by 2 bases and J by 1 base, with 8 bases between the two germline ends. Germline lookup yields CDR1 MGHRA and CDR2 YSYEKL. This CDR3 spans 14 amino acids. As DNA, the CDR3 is TGCGCCAGCAGCCAATTGGGCTGGAACACTGAAGCTTTCTTT. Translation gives CASSQLGWNTEAFF.

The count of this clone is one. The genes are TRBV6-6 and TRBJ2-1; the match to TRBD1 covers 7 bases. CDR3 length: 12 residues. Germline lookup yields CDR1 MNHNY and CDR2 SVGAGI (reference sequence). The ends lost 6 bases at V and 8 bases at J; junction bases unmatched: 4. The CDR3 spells CASRTQGDEQFF. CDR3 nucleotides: TGTGCCAGCAGAACCCAGGGGGATGAGCAGTTCTTC.

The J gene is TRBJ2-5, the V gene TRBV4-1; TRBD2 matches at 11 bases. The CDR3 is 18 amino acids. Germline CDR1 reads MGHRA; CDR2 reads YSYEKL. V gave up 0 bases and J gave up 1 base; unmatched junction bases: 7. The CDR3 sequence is CASSQDASGGHSQETQYF. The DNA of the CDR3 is TGCGCCAGCAGCCAAGATGCTAGCGGGGGGCACTCCCAAGAGACCCAGTACTTC.

CDR3 loop: CASSASGTGAYNEQFF. Written as DNA, the CDR3 is TGTGCCAGCAGCGCTTCCGGGACAGGGGCCTACAATGAGCAGTTCTTC. V usage is TRBV9 and J usage is TRBJ2-1; 10 nucleotides match TRBD1. V lost 3 bases to trimming and J lost 2 bases; unmatched junction nucleotides: 5. Germline assignment: CDR1 SGDLS and CDR2 YYNGEE. The CDR3 contains 16 residues.